This T cell receptor (beta chain) is from a study of blood T cell repertoires in COVID-19. Overall study context: The origin of the acute and convalescent COVID-19 samples was the United States, Italy and Spain. PBMCs, B-cell-depleted T cells, or T cells were the source of the cDNA or gDNA that made up the material.

As processed by the authors: Reference gene primer amplification gave nucleated cell count estimates. Measured with immunoSEQ multiplex PCR; TCRdb has only the in-frame clones, and not every one. D and trimming were read from the DNA, whereas the V and J calls and clone size are those reported in that table. The sample records a few hundred thousand clones, about 88% being singletons. Germline loops: CDR1 MNHEY, CDR2 SVGEGT. The CDR3 length is 13 residues. V gave up 3 bases and J gave up 6 bases, with 8 bases separating them. This clonotype was sampled from a woman between 40 and 50 years old who had recovered from COVID-19. Sequencing was carried out using peripheral blood. The chain has TRBV6-2 or TRBV6-3 and TRBJ2-2; D call uncertain. The CDR3 is CASSYPPSGELFF. In DNA form, the CDR3 reads TGTGCCAGCAGTTATCCCCCTTCCGGGGAGCTGTTTTTT.